The clone carrying this T cell receptor beta chain has just a few counts. Original data processing: Researchers report that nucleated cell counts were estimated from reference gene primer amplification. Repertoires were generated with immunoSEQ multiplex PCR, while TCRdb's copy carries only in-frame clones and drops some. V, J and clone size derive from that table, while D and trimming were established from the DNA sequence. The repertoire holds around 62,000 clones, with roughly 90% as singletons. The source of the sample is a study of blood T cell repertoires in COVID-19. Across the whole study: Italy, Spain and the United States were the sources of the convalescent and acute COVID-19 samples.

V gave up 2 bases and J gave up 6 bases, with 11 bases separating them. The germline CDR1 and CDR2 sequences are GTSNPN and SVGIG (reference sequence). The CDR3 runs 13 residues. The chain employs TRBV30 and TRBJ1-5; D is perhaps TRBD1 (6 bases). Sequencing input: peripheral blood. This TCR derives from a human donor in a cohort sampled during active COVID-19. CDR3 residues: CAWSNRDGQPQHF. CDR3 coding DNA: TGTGCCTGGAGTAACAGGGACGGTCAGCCCCAGCATTTT.